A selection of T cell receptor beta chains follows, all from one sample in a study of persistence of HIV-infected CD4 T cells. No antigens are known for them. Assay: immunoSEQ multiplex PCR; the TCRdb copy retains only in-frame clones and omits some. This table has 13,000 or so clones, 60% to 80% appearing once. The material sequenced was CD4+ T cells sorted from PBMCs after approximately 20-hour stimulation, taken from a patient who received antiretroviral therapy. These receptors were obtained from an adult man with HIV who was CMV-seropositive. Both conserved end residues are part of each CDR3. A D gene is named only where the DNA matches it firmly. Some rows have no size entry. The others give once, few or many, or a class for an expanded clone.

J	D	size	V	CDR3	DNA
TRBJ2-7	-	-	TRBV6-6	CASSYAGGRYEQYF	TGTGCCAGCAGTTACGCTGGCGGTCGCTACGAGCAGTACTTC
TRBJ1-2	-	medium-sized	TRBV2	CASSADSANYGYTF	TGTGCCAGCAGTGCGGACAGCGCTAACTATGGCTACACCTTC
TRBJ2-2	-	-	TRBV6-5	CASRLPGSGELFF	TGTGCCAGCAGACTTCCAGGGTCCGGGGAGCTGTTTTTT
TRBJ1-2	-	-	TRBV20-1	CSARTDYGYTF	TGCAGTGCTAGGACGGACTATGGCTACACCTTC
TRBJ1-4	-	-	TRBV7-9	CASSRPRTVSNEKLFF	TGTGCCAGCAGCAGGCCTAGGACGGTTTCTAATGAAAAACTGTTTTTT
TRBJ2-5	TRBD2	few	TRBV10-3	CAIRPGTTTQETQYF	TGTGCCATCAGACCCGGGACTACCACCCAAGAGACCCAGTACTTC
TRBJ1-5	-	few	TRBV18	CASSPGPYGSNQPQHF	TGTGCCAGCTCACCTGGGCCCTATGGGAGCAATCAGCCCCAGCATTTT
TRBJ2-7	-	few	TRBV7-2	CASSLWFGGTYEQYF	TGTGCCAGCAGCTTATGGTTCGGGGGCACCTACGAGCAGTACTTC
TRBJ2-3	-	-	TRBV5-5	CASSLEIGPLYTQYF	TGTGCCAGCAGCTTGGAGATAGGCCCGTTGTATACGCAGTATTTT
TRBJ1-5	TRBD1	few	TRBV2	CASREGQYSNQPQHF	TGTGCCAGCAGGGAGGGACAGTATAGCAATCAGCCCCAGCATTTT
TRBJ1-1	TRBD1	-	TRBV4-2	CASSQEGDRDYRGAEAFF	TGTGCCAGCAGCCAAGAAGGGGACAGGGATTATAGAGGAGCTGAAGCTTTCTTT
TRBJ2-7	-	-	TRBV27	CASSLFLSGSYEQYF	TGTGCCAGCAGTTTATTTCTTTCCGGCTCCTACGAGCAGTACTTC
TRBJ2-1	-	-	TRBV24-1	CATSDRTEQFF	TGTGCCACCAGTGATAGGACGGAGCAGTTCTTC